This TCR beta chain was captured by sequencing in a study of identical twins. The sample holds a few counts of this clonotype. The antigen remains undetermined. With 4 bases clipped from V and 6 bases from J, the junction kept 12 bases outside the gene matches. CDR3 length: 16 residues. Per germline, CDR1 MNHEY and CDR2 SVGAGI. Each cDNA held unique molecular identifiers, and template switching gave it a universal primer site. TCRdb re-called the 5' RACE reads with MiXCR, one entry per CDR3 protein. The sample includes hundreds of thousands of distinct CDR3 sequences, around 20% of them seen just once. Study results and limitations: Invariant cells of the MAIT and iNKT types might have partly distorted the zero-insertion analyses. Fewer insertions marked abundant cord blood beta clonotypes; young adult naive trended weakly, memory not at all.

The sample was also reused in another study, on T cells expressing NK-cell markers. This second study says: In a handful of donors, these clonotypes also led the CD3+CD56-NKG2C+ fraction.

This rearrangement joins TRBV6-5 to TRBJ2-1; TRBD2 matches 7 bases. The receptor was derived from a woman between 18 and 29 years old in good health. Sequences were obtained from PBMCs. CDR3 DNA: TGTGCCAGCAGTTTGGGAGGGGCCCAGGGTATCAATGAGCAGTTCTTC. As protein: CASSLGGAQGINEQFF.